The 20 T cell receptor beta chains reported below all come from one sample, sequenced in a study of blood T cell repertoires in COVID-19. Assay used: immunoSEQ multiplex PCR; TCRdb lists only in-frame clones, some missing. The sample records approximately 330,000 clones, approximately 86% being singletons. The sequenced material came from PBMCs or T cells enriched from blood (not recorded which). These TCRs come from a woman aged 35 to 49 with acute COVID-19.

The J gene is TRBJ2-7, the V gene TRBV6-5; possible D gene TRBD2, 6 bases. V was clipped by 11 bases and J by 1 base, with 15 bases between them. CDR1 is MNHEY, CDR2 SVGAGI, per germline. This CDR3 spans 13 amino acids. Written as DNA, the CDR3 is TGTGCCGTCCTCCGGGACTCATCCTACGAGCAGTACTTC. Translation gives CAVLRDSSYEQYF.

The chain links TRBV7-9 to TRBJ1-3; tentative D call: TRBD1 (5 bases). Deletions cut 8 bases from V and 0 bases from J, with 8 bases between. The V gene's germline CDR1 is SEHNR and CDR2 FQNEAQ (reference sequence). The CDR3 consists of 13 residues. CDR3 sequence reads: CASVRGSGNTIYF. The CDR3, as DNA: TGTGCCAGCGTAAGGGGCTCTGGAAACACCATATATTTT. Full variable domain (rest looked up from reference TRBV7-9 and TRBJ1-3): DTGVSQNPRHKITKRGQNVTFRCDPISEHNRLYWYRQTLGQGPEFLTYFQNEAQLEKSRLLSDRFSAERPKGSFSTLEIQRTEQGDSAMYLCASVRGSGNTIYFGEGSWLTVV.

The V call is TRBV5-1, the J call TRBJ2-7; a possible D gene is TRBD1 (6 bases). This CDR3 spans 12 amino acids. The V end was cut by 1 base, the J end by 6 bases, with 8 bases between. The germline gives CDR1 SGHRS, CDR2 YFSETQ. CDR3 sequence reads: CASSLQGSEQYF. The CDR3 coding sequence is TGCGCCAGCAGCTTGCAGGGGTCCGAGCAGTACTTC.

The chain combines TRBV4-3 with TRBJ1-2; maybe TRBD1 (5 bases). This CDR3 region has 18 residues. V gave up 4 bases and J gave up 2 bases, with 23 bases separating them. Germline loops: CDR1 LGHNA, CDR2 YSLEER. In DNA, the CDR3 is TGCGCCAGCAGCCCCTACCTCCCGACAGACGACTCAAACTATGGCTACACCTTC. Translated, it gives CASSPYLPTDDSNYGYTF.

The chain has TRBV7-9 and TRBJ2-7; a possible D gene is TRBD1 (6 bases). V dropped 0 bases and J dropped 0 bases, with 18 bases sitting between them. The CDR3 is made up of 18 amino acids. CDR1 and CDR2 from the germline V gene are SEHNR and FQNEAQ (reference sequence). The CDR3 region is CASSLAEYRTDASYEQYF. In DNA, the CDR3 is TGTGCCAGCAGCTTAGCGGAATATCGGACAGACGCCTCCTACGAGCAGTACTTC.

The CDR3 DNA reads as TGTGCCAGTAACAGGGAGCGTCCTACAGATACGCAGTATTTT. This codes for CASNRERPTDTQYF. This sequence joins TRBV28 and TRBJ2-3; the D gene is possibly TRBD1 (6 bases). Trimming cost V 9 bases and J 3 bases, with 16 bases left between them. Germline CDR1 is MDHEN and CDR2 is SYDVKM. This CDR3 has 14 residues.

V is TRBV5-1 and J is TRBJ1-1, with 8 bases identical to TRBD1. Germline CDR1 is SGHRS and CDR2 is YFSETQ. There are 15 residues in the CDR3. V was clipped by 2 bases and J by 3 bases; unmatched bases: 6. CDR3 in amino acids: CASSFWTGRDTEAFF. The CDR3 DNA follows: TGCGCCAGCAGCTTTTGGACAGGGAGGGACACTGAAGCTTTCTTT.

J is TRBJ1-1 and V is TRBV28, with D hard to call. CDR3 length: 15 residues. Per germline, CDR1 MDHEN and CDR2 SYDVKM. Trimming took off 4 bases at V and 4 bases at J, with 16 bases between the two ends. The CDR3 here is CASSSVPDGVTEAFF. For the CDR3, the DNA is TGTGCCAGCAGTTCCGTTCCTGACGGAGTCACTGAAGCTTTCTTT.

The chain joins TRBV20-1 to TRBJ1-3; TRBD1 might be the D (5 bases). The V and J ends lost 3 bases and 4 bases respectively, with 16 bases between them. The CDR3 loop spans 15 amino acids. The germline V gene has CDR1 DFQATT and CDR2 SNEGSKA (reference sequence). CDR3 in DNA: TGCAGTGCTAGTACGGGGGATATGGCCGGAAACACCATATATTTT. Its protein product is CSASTGDMAGNTIYF.

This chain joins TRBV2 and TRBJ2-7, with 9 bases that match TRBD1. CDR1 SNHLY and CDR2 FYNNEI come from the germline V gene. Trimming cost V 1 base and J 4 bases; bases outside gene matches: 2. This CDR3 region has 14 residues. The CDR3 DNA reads TGTGCCAGCAGTGAAGGGACAGGGGCGTACGAGCAGTACTTC. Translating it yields CASSEGTGAYEQYF.

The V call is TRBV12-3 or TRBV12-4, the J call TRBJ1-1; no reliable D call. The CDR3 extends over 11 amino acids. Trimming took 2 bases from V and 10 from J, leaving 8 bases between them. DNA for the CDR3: TGTGCCAGCAGTTTAATGGGGAGAGCTTTCTTT. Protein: CASSLMGRAFF.

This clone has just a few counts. The CDR3 is CASSLGSGRAYNEQFF. DNA of the CDR3: TGTGCCAGCAGCTTAGGTAGCGGGAGGGCCTACAATGAGCAGTTCTTC. V usage is TRBV11-2 and J usage is TRBJ2-1; 11 bases fit TRBD2. Germline-derived CDR1 and CDR2 are SGHAT and FQNNGV. J lost 2 bases, V lost 1 base, and 1 base had no gene match. The CDR3 sequence is 16 residues long.

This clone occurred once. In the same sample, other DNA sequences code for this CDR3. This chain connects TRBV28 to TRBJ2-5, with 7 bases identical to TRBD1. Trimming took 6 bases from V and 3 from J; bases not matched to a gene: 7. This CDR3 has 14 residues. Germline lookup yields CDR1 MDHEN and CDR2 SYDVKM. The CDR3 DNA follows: TGTGCCAGCAGCCTACTCGACAGGGAAGAGACCCAGTACTTC. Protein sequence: CASSLLDREETQYF.

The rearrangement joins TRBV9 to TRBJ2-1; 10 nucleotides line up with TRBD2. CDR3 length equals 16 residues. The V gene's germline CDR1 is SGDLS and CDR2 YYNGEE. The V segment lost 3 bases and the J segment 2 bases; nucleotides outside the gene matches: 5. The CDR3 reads CASSALAGVTYNEQFF. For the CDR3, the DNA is TGTGCCAGCAGCGCGCTAGCGGGAGTCACCTACAATGAGCAGTTCTTC.

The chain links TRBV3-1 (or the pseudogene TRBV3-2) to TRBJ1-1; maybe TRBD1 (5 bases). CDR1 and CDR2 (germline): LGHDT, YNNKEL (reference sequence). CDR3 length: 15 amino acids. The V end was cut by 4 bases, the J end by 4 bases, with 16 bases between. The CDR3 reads CASSPQQRGGTEAFF. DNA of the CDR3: TGTGCCAGCAGCCCTCAGCAGCGGGGGGGCACTGAAGCTTTCTTT.

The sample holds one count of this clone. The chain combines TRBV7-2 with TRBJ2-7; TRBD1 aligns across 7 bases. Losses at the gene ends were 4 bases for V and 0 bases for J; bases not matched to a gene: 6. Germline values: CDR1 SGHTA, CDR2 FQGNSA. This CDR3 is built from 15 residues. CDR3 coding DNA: TGTGCCAGCAGCTCTATCCGGGACAGCTCCTACGAGCAGTACTTC. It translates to CASSSIRDSSYEQYF.

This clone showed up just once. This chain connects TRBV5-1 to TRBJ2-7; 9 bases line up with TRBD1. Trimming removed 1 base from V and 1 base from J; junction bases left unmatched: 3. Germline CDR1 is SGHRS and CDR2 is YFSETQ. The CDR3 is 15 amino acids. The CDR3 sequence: CASSLKGQGSYEQYF. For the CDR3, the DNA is TGCGCCAGCAGCTTGAAAGGACAGGGGTCCTACGAGCAGTACTTC.

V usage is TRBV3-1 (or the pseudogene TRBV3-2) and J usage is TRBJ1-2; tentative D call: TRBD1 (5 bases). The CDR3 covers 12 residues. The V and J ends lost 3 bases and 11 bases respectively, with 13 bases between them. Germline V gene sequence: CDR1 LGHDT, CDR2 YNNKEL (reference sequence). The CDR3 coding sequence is TGTGCCAGCAGCCAGGACGGGACTCGATACACCTTC. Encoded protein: CASSQDGTRYTF.

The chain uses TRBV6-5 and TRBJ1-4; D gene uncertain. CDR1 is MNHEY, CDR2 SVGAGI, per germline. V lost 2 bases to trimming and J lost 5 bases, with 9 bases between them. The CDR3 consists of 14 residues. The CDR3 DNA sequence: TGTGCCAGCAGTTACGGCCAGATAAATGAAAAACTGTTTTTT. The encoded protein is CASSYGQINEKLFF.

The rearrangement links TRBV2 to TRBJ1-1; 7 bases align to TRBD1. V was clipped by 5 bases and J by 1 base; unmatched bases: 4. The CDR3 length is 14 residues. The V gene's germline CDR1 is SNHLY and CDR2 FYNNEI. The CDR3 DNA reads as TGTGCCAGCAGTCAGGACAGGTGGAACACTGAAGCTTTCTTT. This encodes CASSQDRWNTEAFF.